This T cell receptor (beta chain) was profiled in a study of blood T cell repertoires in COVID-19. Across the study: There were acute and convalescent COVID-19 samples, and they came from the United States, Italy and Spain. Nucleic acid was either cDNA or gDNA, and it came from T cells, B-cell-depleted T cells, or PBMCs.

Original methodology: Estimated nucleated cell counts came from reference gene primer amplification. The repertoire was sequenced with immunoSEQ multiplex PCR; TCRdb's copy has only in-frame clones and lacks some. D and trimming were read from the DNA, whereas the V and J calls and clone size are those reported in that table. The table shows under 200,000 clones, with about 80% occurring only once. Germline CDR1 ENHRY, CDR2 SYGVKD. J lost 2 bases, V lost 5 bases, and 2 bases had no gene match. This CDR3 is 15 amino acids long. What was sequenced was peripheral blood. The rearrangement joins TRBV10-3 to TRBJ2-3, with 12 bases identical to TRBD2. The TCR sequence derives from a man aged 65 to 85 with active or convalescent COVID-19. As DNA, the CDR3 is TGTGCCATCAGTAGGACTAGCGGGAACACAGATACGCAGTATTTT. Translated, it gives CAISRTSGNTDTQYF.